The subject of this entry is one T cell receptor beta chain. What antigen it recognizes has not been identified. Base-call qualities are not available, and no considerably larger clone is one nucleotide away. This entry belongs to a study of Ad26.COV2.S vaccination and SARS-CoV-2 variants (dated by TCRdb to the early 2020s). Broadly, across the study: Vaccine-arm donors came from COV1001, a multicentre, randomized, double-blind, placebo-controlled phase I-IIa trial of Ad26.COV2.S in healthy adults. Blinding of investigators to trial group allocation was maintained during experiments and outcome assessment. The TCR-sequenced set comprised about 32 samples: some 20 Ad26.COV2.S vaccine recipients, 5 placebo recipients and 8 SARS-CoV-2 convalescent individuals. Participants in the trial were split at random into five groups of five each, receiving low-dose or high-dose Ad26.COV2.S once or twice, or else placebo on both occasions. Ad26.COV2.S was administered intramuscularly at 5 x 10^10 or 1 x 10^11 viral particles, either as a single shot or as two shots given 56 days apart. TCRbeta repertoire sequencing served as the tool for gauging how specific and how broad the SARS-CoV-2-reactive T cell receptors were following Ad26.COV2.S vaccination.

The immunoSEQ Assay was used to sequence TCRbeta CDR3 regions. After extraction, genomic DNA underwent amplification by bias-controlled multiplex PCR, followed by high-throughput sequencing. The authors processed their data as follows. Collapsing and filtering of sequences were performed to quantify the absolute abundance of each unique TCRbeta CDR3 region. T cell fraction was estimated by normalization of TCRbeta template counts to usable DNA, with usable DNA being measured through amplification of reference genes present in all nucleated cells. Repertoire TCRs were annotated as SARS-CoV-2-specific when V gene, CDR3 amino acid sequence and J gene were exactly matched to a known reactive TCR set. The reference SARS-CoV-2 TCR set came from MIRA and was filtered for enrichment in COVID-19-positive ImmuneCODE repertoires, removing public or cross-reactive TCRs. Using the MIRA antigens, annotated TCRs were further analysed by specific ORF or by position within an ORF. Depth was the summed frequency of annotated unique rearrangements, while breadth was defined as annotated unique rearrangements over total unique productive rearrangements. Group comparisons of TCR breadth used two-sided Wilcoxon rank-sum tests. TCRdb carries this immuneACCESS record with in-frame sequences only. Its versions omit some clonotypes, under half of them owing to an unresolved V gene in the studies checked, with the rest unexplained. V and J calls and clone size are given by that table; D and trimming were obtained from the DNA. For this sample there are approximately 340,000 clones; around 83% appear just once. Of the sample, around 3.3% falls within the top ten clones.

General study outcomes and caveats: According to the authors, total T cell responses may have been underestimated by the TCR breadth and depth analyses. Comparable non-spike TCR breadth was observed between vaccine and placebo recipients, consistent with only spike being contained in the vaccine. Comparing responses between vaccine doses or regimens was not something the study was powered to do. After vaccination, spike-specific CD8+ and CD4+ T cell responses were reported to show substantial breadth. Ad26.COV2.S recipients had higher spike-specific TCR breadth than placebo recipients (P = 0.0014).

Per the publication, the treatment or condition label means: 15 to 20 received Ad26.COV2.S at low or high dose, single or two shots; 5 received placebo; per-sample allocation not given. For vaccine and placebo recipients, repertoires were sequenced using samples collected on day 63 after the first injection. Cohort 1b enrolled about two dozen adults aged 18-55 years at a single site in Boston, USA, between 29 July and 7 August 2020. Ad26.COV2.S was a replication-incompetent adenovirus type 26 vector that expressed a prefusion-stabilized SARS-CoV-2 spike protein derived from the original Wuhan strain. Here the sequenced sample was peripheral blood, taken in a trial of Ad26.COV2.S vaccine versus placebo. This TCR came from a person between 18 and 65 years old who received the Ad26.COV2.S COVID-19 vaccine or a placebo.

CDR3 region: CASSLGPGTPTNEKLFF. DNA sequence: TGTGCCAGCAGTTTAGGGCCAGGGACCCCAACTAATGAAAAACTGTTTTTT. The chain uses TRBV28 and TRBJ1-4; a tentative D call is TRBD1 (5 bases match). Via the germline V gene, CDR1 is MDHEN and CDR2 SYDVKM. The CDR3 measures 17 amino acids from cysteine to phenylalanine. Only the CDR3 DNA stays, 51 bases, in frame from base 1. V and J lose 2 bases and 0 bases, and a span of 13 bases separates them.